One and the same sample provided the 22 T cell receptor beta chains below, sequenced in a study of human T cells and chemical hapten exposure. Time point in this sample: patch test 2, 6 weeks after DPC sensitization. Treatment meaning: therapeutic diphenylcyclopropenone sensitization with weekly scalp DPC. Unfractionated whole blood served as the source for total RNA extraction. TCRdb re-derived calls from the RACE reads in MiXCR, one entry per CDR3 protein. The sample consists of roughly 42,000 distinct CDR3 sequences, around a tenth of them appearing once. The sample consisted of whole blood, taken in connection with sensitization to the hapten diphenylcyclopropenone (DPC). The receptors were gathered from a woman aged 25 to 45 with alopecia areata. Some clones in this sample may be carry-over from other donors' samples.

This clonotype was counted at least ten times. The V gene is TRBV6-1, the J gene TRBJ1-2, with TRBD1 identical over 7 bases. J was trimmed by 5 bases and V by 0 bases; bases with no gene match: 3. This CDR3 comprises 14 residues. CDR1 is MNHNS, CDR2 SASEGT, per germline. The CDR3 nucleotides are TGTGCCAGCAGTGAAGCGGGGGGACAGTATGGCTACACCTTC. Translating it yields CASSEAGGQYGYTF.

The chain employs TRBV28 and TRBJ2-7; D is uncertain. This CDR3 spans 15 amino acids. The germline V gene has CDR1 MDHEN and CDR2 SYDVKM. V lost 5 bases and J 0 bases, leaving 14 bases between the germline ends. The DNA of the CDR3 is TGTGCCAGCAGTCCACGGACGCTTACCTCCTACGAGCAGTACTTC. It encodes CASSPRTLTSYEQYF.

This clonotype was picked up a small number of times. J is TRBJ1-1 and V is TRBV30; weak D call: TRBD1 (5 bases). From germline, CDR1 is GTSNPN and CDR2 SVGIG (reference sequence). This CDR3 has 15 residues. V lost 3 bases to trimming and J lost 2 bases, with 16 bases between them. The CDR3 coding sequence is TGTGCCTGGAGGCGAACGTTGACAGTAAACACTGAAGCTTTCTTT. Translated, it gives CAWRRTLTVNTEAFF.

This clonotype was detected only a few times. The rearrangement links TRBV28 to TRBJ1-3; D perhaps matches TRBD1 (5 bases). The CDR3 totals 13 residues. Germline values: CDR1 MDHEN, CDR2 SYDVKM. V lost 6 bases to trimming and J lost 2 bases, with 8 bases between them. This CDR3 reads CASSQGPGNTIYF. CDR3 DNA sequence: TGTGCCAGCAGCCAGGGCCCTGGAAACACCATATATTTT.

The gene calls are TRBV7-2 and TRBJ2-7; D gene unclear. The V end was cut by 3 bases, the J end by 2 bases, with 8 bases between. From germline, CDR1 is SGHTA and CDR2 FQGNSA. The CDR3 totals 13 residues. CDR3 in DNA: TGTGCCAGCAGCTTGCCGGAAACCTACGAGCAGTACTTC. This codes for CASSLPETYEQYF.

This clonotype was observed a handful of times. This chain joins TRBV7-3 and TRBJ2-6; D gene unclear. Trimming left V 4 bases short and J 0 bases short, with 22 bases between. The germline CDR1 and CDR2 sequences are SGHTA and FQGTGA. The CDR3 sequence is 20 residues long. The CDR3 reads CASSSLDRFPFISGANVLTF. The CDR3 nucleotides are TGTGCCAGCAGCTCCCTGGACCGTTTCCCGTTTATCTCTGGGGCCAACGTCCTGACTTTC. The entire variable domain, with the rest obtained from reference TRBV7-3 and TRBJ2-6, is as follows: GAGVSQTPSNKVTEKGKYVELRCDPISGHTALYWYRQSLGQGPEFLIYFQGTGAADDSGLPNDRFFAVRPEGSVSTLKIQRTERGDSAVYLCASSSLDRFPFISGANVLTFGAGSRLTVL.

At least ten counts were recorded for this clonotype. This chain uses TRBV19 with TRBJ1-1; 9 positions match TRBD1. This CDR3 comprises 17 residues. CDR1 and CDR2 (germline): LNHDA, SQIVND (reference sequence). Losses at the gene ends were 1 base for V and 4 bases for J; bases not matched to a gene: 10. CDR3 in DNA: TGTGCCAGTAGTATAGCCCCGGGACAGGGAAGCGGCACTGAAGCTTTCTTT. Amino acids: CASSIAPGQGSGTEAFF.

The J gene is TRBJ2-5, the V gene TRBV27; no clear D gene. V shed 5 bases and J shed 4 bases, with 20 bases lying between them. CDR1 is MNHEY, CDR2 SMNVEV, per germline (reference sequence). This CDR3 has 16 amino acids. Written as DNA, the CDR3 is TGTGCCAGCAGTCCGCACAACCCGGCTAATCTAGAGACCCAGTACTTC. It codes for CASSPHNPANLETQYF.

Here the CDR3 DNA reads TGTGCCAGCAGTTACGGCAGGGCCACCGGGGAGCTGTTTTTT. Protein sequence: CASSYGRATGELFF. This chain connects TRBV6-5 to TRBJ2-2, with a tentative D call TRBD1 (5 bases). CDR1 and CDR2 (germline): MNHEY, SVGAGI. The CDR3 runs to 14 residues. V lost 2 bases to trimming and J lost 4 bases, with 8 bases between them.

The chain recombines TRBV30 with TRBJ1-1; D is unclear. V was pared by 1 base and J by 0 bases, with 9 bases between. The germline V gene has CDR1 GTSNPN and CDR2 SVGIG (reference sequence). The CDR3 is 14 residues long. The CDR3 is CAWSENRMNTEAFF. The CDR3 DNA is TGTGCCTGGAGTGAGAACAGAATGAACACTGAAGCTTTCTTT.

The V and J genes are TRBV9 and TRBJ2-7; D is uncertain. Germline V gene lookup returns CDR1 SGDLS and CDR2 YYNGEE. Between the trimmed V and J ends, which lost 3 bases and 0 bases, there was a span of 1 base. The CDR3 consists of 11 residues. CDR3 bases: TGTGCCAGCAGCGCCTCCTACGAGCAGTACTTC. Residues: CASSASYEQYF.

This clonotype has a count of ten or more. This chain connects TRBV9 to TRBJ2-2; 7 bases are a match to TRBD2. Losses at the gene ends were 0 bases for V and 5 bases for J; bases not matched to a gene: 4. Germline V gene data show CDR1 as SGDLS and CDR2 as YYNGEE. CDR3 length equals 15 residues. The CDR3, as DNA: TGTGCCAGCAGCGTAGGAGGCGGGGGTACCGGGGAGCTGTTTTTT. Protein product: CASSVGGGGTGELFF.

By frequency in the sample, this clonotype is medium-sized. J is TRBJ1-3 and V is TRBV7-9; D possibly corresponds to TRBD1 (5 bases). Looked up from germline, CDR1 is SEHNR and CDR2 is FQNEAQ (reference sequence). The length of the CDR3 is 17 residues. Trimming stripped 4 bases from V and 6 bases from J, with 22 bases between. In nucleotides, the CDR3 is TGTGCCAGCAGCTCGCCAGCCGGGACCACGAATCTAAACACCATATATTTT. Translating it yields CASSSPAGTTNLNTIYF.

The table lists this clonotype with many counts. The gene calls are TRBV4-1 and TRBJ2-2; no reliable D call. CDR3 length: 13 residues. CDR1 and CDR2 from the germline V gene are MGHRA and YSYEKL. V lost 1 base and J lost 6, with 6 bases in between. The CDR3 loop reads CASSQGSAGELFF. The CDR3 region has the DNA TGCGCCAGCAGCCAAGGCTCGGCCGGGGAGCTGTTTTTT.

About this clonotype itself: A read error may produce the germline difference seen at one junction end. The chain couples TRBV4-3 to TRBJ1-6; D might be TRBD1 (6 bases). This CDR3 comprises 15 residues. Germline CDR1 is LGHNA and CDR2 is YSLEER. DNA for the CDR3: TGCGCCAGCAGCCAAGATTTAGGCGGGGGCTCACCCCTCGACTTT. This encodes CASSQDLGGGSPLDF.

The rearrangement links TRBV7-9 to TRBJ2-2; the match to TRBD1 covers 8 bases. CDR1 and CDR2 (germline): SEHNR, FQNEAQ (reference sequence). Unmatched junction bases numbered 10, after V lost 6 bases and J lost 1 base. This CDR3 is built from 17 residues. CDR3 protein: CASRLGIGTGNTGELFF. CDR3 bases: TGTGCCAGCAGGCTCGGTATCGGGACAGGGAACACCGGGGAGCTGTTTTTT.

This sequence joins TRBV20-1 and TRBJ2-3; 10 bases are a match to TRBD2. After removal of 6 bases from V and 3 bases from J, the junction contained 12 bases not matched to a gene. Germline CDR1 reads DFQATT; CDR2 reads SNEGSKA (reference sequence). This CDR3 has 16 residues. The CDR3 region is CSAGTAGGQTTDTQYF. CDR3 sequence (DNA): TGCAGTGCGGGCACAGCGGGGGGGCAGACAACAGATACGCAGTATTTT.

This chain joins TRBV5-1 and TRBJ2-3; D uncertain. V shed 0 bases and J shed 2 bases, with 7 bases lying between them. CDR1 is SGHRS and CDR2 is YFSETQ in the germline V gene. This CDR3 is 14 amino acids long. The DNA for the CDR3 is TGCGCCAGCAGCTTGGCTGACCACACAGATACGCAGTATTTT. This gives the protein CASSLADHTDTQYF.

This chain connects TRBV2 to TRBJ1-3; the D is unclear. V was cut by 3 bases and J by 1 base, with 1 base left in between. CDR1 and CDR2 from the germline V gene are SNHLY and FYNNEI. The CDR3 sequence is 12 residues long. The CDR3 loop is CASSESGNTIYF. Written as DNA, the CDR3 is TGTGCCAGCAGTGAGTCTGGAAACACCATATATTTT.

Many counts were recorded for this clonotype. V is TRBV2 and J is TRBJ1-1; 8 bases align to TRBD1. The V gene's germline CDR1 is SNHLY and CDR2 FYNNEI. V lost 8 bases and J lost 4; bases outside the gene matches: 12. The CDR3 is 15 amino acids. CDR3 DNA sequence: TGTGCCAGCGTTTGGACAGGGTCACAGGGCACTGAAGCTTTCTTT. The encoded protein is CASVWTGSQGTEAFF. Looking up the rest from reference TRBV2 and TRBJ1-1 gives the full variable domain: EPEVTQTPSHQVTQMGQEVILRCVPISNHLYFYWYRQILGQKVEFLVSFYNNEISEKSEIFDDQFSVERPDGSNFTLKIRSTKLEDSAMYFCASVWTGSQGTEAFFGQGTRLTVV.

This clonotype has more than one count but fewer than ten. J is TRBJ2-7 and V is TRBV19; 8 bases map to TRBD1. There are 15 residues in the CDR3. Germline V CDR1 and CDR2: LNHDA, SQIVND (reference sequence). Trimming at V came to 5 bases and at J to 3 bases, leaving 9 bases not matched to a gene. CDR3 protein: CASSDRDRLNYEQYF. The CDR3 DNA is TGTGCCAGTAGTGACCGGGACAGGCTAAACTACGAGCAGTACTTC.

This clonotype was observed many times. CDR3 nucleotide sequence: TGTGCCAGCAGCCGGACAGTTCAAGCTTTCTTT. Translated, it gives CASSRTVQAFF. The chain joins TRBV11-2 to TRBJ1-1; a possible D gene is TRBD1 (6 bases). The CDR3 sequence is 11 residues long. Trimming shortened V by 5 bases and J by 9 bases, and 10 bases separated the two germline ends. Germline CDR1 and CDR2: SGHAT and FQNNGV.